This T cell receptor beta chain was retrieved from a study of T cell responses to AZD1222 COVID-19 vaccine. Study outcomes and limitations: Dominant at 160-218 and 743-854, vaccine-associated CD4 TCRs also spanned spike. Spike-specific TCR breadth and depth were elevated following two AZD1222 doses. Researchers took repertoire samples only after the peak T cell response had come.

Produced via immunoSEQ multiplex PCR; TCRdb's table is partial and in-frame only. Counted here are 200,000 or so clones, 93% occurring once; the ten biggest clones make up about 1%. Comment on this clone: Its antigen is as yet unknown.

The CDR3 has 12 residues. V was pared by 0 bases and J by 8 bases, with 7 bases between. Germline V lookup: CDR1 LGHNA, CDR2 YSLEER. Timing groups of about 4 and about 12 weeks for second doses were pooled. This chain joins TRBV4-3 and TRBJ1-2; D unresolved. This clonotype originated in an adult who received the AZD1222 COVID-19 vaccine. The source material was peripheral blood, sampled 28 days after the second AZD1222 dose. In DNA, the CDR3 is TGCGCCAGCAGCCAAGATAGGCGCGGCTACACCTTC. It specifies CASSQDRRGYTF.